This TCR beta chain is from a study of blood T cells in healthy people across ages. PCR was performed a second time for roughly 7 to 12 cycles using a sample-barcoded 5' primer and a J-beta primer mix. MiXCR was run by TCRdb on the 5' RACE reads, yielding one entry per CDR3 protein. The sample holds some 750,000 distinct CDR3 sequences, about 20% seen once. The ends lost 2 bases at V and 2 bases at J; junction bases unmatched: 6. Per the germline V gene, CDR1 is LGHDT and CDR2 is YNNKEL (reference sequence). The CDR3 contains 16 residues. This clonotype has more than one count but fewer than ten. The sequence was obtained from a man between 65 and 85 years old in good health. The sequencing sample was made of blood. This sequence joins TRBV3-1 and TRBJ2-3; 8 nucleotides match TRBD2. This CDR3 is CASSQRTSWVTDTQYF. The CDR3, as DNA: TGTGCCAGCAGCCAACGGACTAGCTGGGTCACAGATACGCAGTATTTT.